A single sample is the source of the 15 T cell receptor beta chains below, sequenced in a study of cytomegalovirus exposure and HLA in healthy donors. The PCR contained 60 Vbeta and 13 Jbeta primers. Only in-frame clones appear in the TCRdb table, and some are missing; sequencing was by immunoSEQ multiplex PCR. The sample records under 140,000 clones, around 78% being singletons. Specimen: PBMCs. The source is a woman in her 30s in good health and CMV-seronegative.

The DNA of the CDR3 is TGTGCCTGCGGGAGCGACAACAATGAGCAGTTCTTC. This sequence encodes CACGSDNNEQFF. V and J are TRBV30 and TRBJ2-1, with D perhaps matching TRBD2 (6 bases). Germline CDR1 reads GTSNPN; CDR2 reads SVGIG (reference sequence). V was cut by 6 bases and J by 5 bases, with 11 bases left in between. This CDR3 has 12 residues. Together with reference TRBV30 and TRBJ2-1, the CDR3 gives the full variable domain: SQTIHQWPATLVQPVGSPLSLECTVEGTSNPNLYWYRQAAGRGLQLLFYSVGIGQISSEVPQNLSASRPQDRQFILSSKKLLLSDSGFYLCACGSDNNEQFFGPGTRLTVL.

As to this clone: The same CDR3 arises from other DNA sequences in this sample as well. The chain recombines TRBV29-1 with TRBJ1-5; D gene unclear. Germline CDR1 SQVTM, CDR2 ANQGSEA. V was cut by 4 bases and J by 5 bases, with 3 bases left in between. The CDR3 has 10 amino acids. This CDR3 reads CSVGDQPQHF. CDR3 in DNA: TGCAGCGTTGGCGATCAGCCCCAGCATTTT.

Only one count was recorded for this clone. The rearrangement links TRBV18 to TRBJ2-1; perhaps TRBD1 as D (7 bases). V lost 3 bases to trimming and J lost 6 bases, with 15 bases between them. CDR3 length: 15 amino acids. Germline lookup yields CDR1 KGHSH and CDR2 LQKENI. The CDR3 DNA sequence: TGTGCCAGCTCACCCCAAGGACAGGAGGGCAATGAGCAGTTCTTC. Its protein is CASSPQGQEGNEQFF.

The J gene is TRBJ2-3, the V gene TRBV5-1; 9 nucleotides line up with TRBD2. This CDR3 comprises 20 residues. V shed 3 bases, J shed 1 base, and the junction held 18 bases outside the gene matches. Germline V gives CDR1 SGHRS, CDR2 YFSETQ. Here the CDR3 reads CASSSLLNSGTSRRTDTQYF. In nucleotides, the CDR3 is TGCGCCAGCAGCTCCCTACTCAACTCCGGGACTAGCCGACGCACAGATACGCAGTATTTT.

The V call is TRBV5-6, the J call TRBJ2-7; no firm D call. V was clipped by 5 bases and J by 0 bases, with 12 bases between them. The CDR3 covers 14 residues. Germline CDR1 reads SGHDT; CDR2 reads YYEEEE. This CDR3 is CASRAAGSSYEQYF. In DNA, the CDR3 is TGTGCCAGCAGGGCCGCCGGGTCCTCCTACGAGCAGTACTTC.

The genes are TRBV28 and TRBJ2-7; D ambiguous. The V gene lost 5 bases and the J gene lost 0 bases, with 8 bases spanning the gap. The CDR3 has 13 residues. The germline V gene encodes CDR1 MDHEN and CDR2 SYDVKM. DNA of the CDR3: TGTGCCAGCAGTCCACCCTACTCCTACGAGCAGTACTTC. Its translation is CASSPPYSYEQYF.

The chain is built from TRBV27 and TRBJ2-1; 12 nucleotides agree with TRBD2. CDR1 is MNHEY and CDR2 is SMNVEV in the germline V gene (reference sequence). The CDR3 consists of 15 residues. V gave up 8 bases and J gave up 5 bases; unmatched junction bases: 7. CDR3 region: CASSSPSGGDNEQFF. DNA of the CDR3: TGTGCCAGCTCCTCTCCTAGCGGGGGGGACAATGAGCAGTTCTTC.

The genes are TRBV14 and TRBJ2-5; a possible D gene is TRBD1 (5 bases). The ends were cut back, 0 bases at V and 1 base at J, with 9 bases in the middle. CDR3 length equals 15 residues. Germline CDR1 and CDR2: SGHDN and FVKESK. CDR3: CASSQEGHFQETQYF. The CDR3 DNA reads as TGTGCCAGCAGCCAAGAAGGACACTTCCAAGAGACCCAGTACTTC.

About this clone itself: Other DNA sequences in the same sample also yield this CDR3. The rearrangement links TRBV30 to TRBJ1-2; 9 nucleotides align to TRBD1. This CDR3 region has 17 residues. Per the germline V gene, CDR1 is GTSNPN and CDR2 is SVGIG (reference sequence). Trimming took 2 bases from V and 2 from J; bases not matched to a gene: 12. The CDR3 region has the DNA TGTGCCTGGAGTAGGGACAGGGTGCGGACCTCAAACTATGGCTACACCTTC. Its protein is CAWSRDRVRTSNYGYTF.

This chain uses TRBV5-1 with TRBJ1-3; TRBD1 aligns across 9 bases. CDR1 SGHRS and CDR2 YFSETQ come from the germline V gene. The CDR3 loop spans 16 amino acids. J was trimmed by 1 base and V by 2 bases; bases with no gene match: 4. The CDR3 DNA sequence: TGCGCCAGCAGCTTACAGGGGGCCTCATCTGGAAACACCATATATTTT. Its translation: CASSLQGASSGNTIYF.

The genes are TRBV27 and TRBJ2-5; TRBD2 agrees at 8 bases. Germline lookup yields CDR1 MNHEY and CDR2 SMNVEV (reference sequence). J lost 2 bases, V lost 3 bases, and 2 bases had no gene match. The CDR3 loop spans 14 amino acids. The CDR3, as DNA: TGTGCCAGCAGTTTGCGGGGGGCACAAGAGACCCAGTACTTC. Translated: CASSLRGAQETQYF.

The chain employs TRBV7-2 and TRBJ2-7; perhaps TRBD2 as D (6 bases). The germline V and J ends were trimmed by 5 bases and 7 bases, with 15 bases remaining between them. The CDR3 is 13 amino acids. Germline-derived CDR1 and CDR2 are SGHTA and FQGNSA. CDR3 bases: TGTGCCAGCAGCGCGACGGGAGTTGGTGAGCAGTACTTC. It specifies CASSATGVGEQYF.

The V call is TRBV28, the J call TRBJ2-5; D is perhaps TRBD1 (6 bases). The ends were cut back, 7 bases at V and 2 bases at J, with 17 bases in the middle. The V gene's germline CDR1 is MDHEN and CDR2 SYDVKM. This CDR3 has 15 residues. The CDR3: CASIPSGDIQETQYF. In DNA, the CDR3 is TGTGCCAGCATCCCCTCCGGGGACATACAAGAGACCCAGTACTTC.

The genes are TRBV29-1 and TRBJ2-5; 11 bases map to TRBD2. V lost 0 bases, J lost 4 bases, and 4 bases stayed unmatched. Germline V lookup: CDR1 SQVTM, CDR2 ANQGSEA. The CDR3 length is 15 residues. CDR3 nucleotide sequence: TGCAGCGTTGAAGATCCACTAGCGGGAGTAGAGACCCAGTACTTC. This codes for CSVEDPLAGVETQYF.

This clone was seen once. The genes are TRBV18 and TRBJ1-1, with a possible D match to TRBD1 (6 bases). This CDR3 spans 15 amino acids. Between the trimmed V and J ends, which lost 5 bases and 0 bases, there was a span of 13 bases. Germline V CDR1 and CDR2: KGHSH, LQKENI. CDR3 loop: CASSTDRTLNTEAFF. The CDR3 DNA reads as TGTGCCAGCTCAACTGACAGGACCCTGAACACTGAAGCTTTCTTT.